The text below deals with one T cell receptor (beta chain). This specimen belongs to a study of blood T cell repertoires in COVID-19. Study at large: Sites across the United States, Italy and Spain contributed samples from acute and convalescent COVID-19. Nucleic acid was either cDNA or gDNA, and it came from T cells, B-cell-depleted T cells, or PBMCs.

V lost 2 bases to trimming and J lost 5 bases, with 9 bases between them. CDR3 length equals 13 residues. Germline V gene sequence: CDR1 MNHEY, CDR2 SMNVEV (reference sequence). In the authors' methods: Amplified reference gene primers provided the basis for estimating nucleated cell counts. The data were produced by immunoSEQ multiplex PCR, yet TCRdb's version contains in-frame clones alone and is incomplete. V, J and clone size were drawn from that table, and D and trimming were deduced from the DNA. The sample records 360,000 or so clones, 85% to 90% being singletons. The sample was peripheral blood. This TCR came from a man between 18 and 29 years old with active or convalescent COVID-19. V and J are TRBV27 and TRBJ1-1; a weak D match, TRBD1 (6 bases). CDR3 residues: CASSLGGETEAFF. Written as DNA, the CDR3 is TGTGCCAGCAGTTTAGGGGGCGAGACTGAAGCTTTCTTT.